The 26 T cell receptor beta chains listed next were all sequenced from one sample in a study of sequential checkpoint blockade in melanoma. Treatment specified: randomized to nivolumab then ipilimumab (arm A) or the reverse (arm B). Some clones are missing from TCRdb's copy, which holds only in-frame ones; the method was immunoSEQ multiplex PCR. The data hold 15,000 or so clones, with around 92% observed a single time. Sequences were derived from CD8+ T cells sorted from blood (inferred from file names), sampled from a patient given nivolumab and ipilimumab in sequence. All receptors come from a human donor with melanoma.

The genes are TRBV10-3 and TRBJ1-2; D possibly corresponds to TRBD1 (6 bases). CDR1 ENHRY and CDR2 SYGVKD come from the germline V gene. CDR3 length: 14 residues. V was cut by 8 bases and J by 4 bases, with 17 bases left in between. CDR3 loop: CAIRYSQGSYGYTF. The CDR3 region has the DNA TGTGCCATCCGCTACTCTCAGGGGTCCTATGGCTACACCTTC.

The J gene is TRBJ1-3, the V gene TRBV27; 8 positions match TRBD1. Trimming took 8 bases from V and 2 from J; bases not matched to a gene: 8. CDR3 size: 15 residues. The V gene's germline CDR1 is MNHEY and CDR2 SMNVEV (reference sequence). In DNA form, the CDR3 reads TGTGCCAGCGGACAGGGAATCTCGCCTGGAAACACCATATATTTT. This codes for CASGQGISPGNTIYF.

The rearrangement uses TRBV29-1 and TRBJ2-7; 8 bases align to TRBD2. Per germline, CDR1 SQVTM and CDR2 ANQGSEA. V shed 5 bases and J 0 bases; nucleotides not matched to a gene: 9. The CDR3 covers 15 residues. CDR3 nucleotides: TGCAGCGTTAGGGGTGCGGGAGGTAGCTCCTACGAGCAGTACTTC. Residues: CSVRGAGGSSYEQYF.

This sequence joins TRBV9 and TRBJ2-7, with D possibly being TRBD2 (5 bases). V was shortened by 0 bases and J by 2 bases, with 12 bases between the two germline ends. The CDR3 contains 15 residues. Germline V CDR1 and CDR2: SGDLS, YYNGEE. In DNA form, the CDR3 reads TGTGCCAGCAGCGTAGCACCAGCGGAGGCCTACGAGCAGTACTTC. Protein sequence: CASSVAPAEAYEQYF.

The chain couples TRBV27 to TRBJ2-7; no firm D call. The CDR3 is 13 amino acids. V was shortened by 5 bases and J by 2 bases, with 10 bases between the two germline ends. Germline V gene data show CDR1 as MNHEY and CDR2 as SMNVEV (reference sequence). The CDR3 loop is CASSLTYTYEQYF. Written as DNA, the CDR3 is TGTGCCAGCAGTCTTACATACACCTACGAGCAGTACTTC.

The V and J genes are TRBV7-9 and TRBJ1-1; D is perhaps TRBD1 (6 bases). CDR3 length: 13 residues. V shed 5 bases and J shed 2 bases, with 9 bases lying between them. Germline lookup yields CDR1 SEHNR and CDR2 FQNEAQ (reference sequence). CDR3 coding DNA: TGTGCCAGCAGCCACAGGGAAAACACTGAAGCTTTCTTT. Its protein product is CASSHRENTEAFF.

The chain recombines TRBV28 with TRBJ1-5; D not certain. V lost 7 bases and J 0 bases, leaving 13 bases between the germline ends. This CDR3 spans 15 amino acids. Germline assignment: CDR1 MDHEN and CDR2 SYDVKM. CDR3 nucleotides: TGTGCCAGCAACCGTGAAACCTATAGCAATCAGCCCCAGCATTTT. It translates to CASNRETYSNQPQHF.

V is TRBV27 and J is TRBJ2-7; 12 nucleotides align to TRBD2. V lost 5 bases to trimming and J lost 2 bases; unmatched junction nucleotides: 4. This CDR3 is 15 amino acids long. Germline V lookup: CDR1 MNHEY, CDR2 SMNVEV (reference sequence). DNA of the CDR3: TGTGCCAGCAGTCCCCTAGCGGGAGGGACCTACGAGCAGTACTTC. It yields the protein CASSPLAGGTYEQYF.

The chain recombines TRBV29-1 with TRBJ1-1, with 7 bases fitting TRBD1. Trimming cost V 6 bases and J 4 bases; bases outside gene matches: 8. The CDR3 covers 13 residues. Germline V gene data show CDR1 as SQVTM and CDR2 as ANQGSEA. The CDR3 DNA sequence: TGCAGCGTGGGGGGAACAGGGGCCACTGAAGCTTTCTTT. Translating it yields CSVGGTGATEAFF.

The chain recombines TRBV30 with TRBJ2-7, with TRBD2 matching 9 bases. Germline V lookup: CDR1 GTSNPN, CDR2 SVGIG (reference sequence). V was pared by 2 bases and J by 4 bases, with 9 bases of the junction left unmatched. CDR3 length: 15 amino acids. The CDR3 nucleotides read TGTGCCTGGAGTATCGGTCTAGCGGGACGGTACGAGCAGTACTTC. It is translated as CAWSIGLAGRYEQYF.

The chain recombines TRBV2 with TRBJ2-7, with TRBD1 identical over 8 bases. CDR1 and CDR2 (germline): SNHLY, FYNNEI. This CDR3 is built from 16 residues. The trim removed 1 base at V and 0 bases at J, leaving 5 bases unmatched. CDR3 region: CASSEDRDRSSYEQYV. Written as DNA, the CDR3 is TGTGCCAGCAGTGAAGACCGGGACAGGAGCTCCTACGAGCAGTACGTC.

V gene TRBV7-9 combines with J gene TRBJ1-1; D might be TRBD1 (5 bases). V was cut by 1 base and J by 7 bases, with 7 bases left in between. Germline-derived CDR1 and CDR2 are SEHNR and FQNEAQ (reference sequence). The CDR3 runs to 12 residues. CDR3 sequence: CASSLGGGEAFF. The CDR3 DNA sequence: TGTGCCAGCAGCTTAGGCGGGGGTGAAGCTTTCTTT.

The chain has TRBV18 and TRBJ1-2; tentative D call: TRBD1 (6 bases). Germline-derived CDR1 and CDR2 are KGHSH and LQKENI. Trimming took off 0 bases at V and 4 bases at J, with 9 bases between the two ends. This CDR3 comprises 14 residues. CDR3 bases: TGTGCCAGCTCACCACCGGACAGTTCCTATGGCTACACCTTC. It specifies CASSPPDSSYGYTF.

The chain joins TRBV6-1 to TRBJ1-5; possible D gene TRBD1, 5 bases. Germline CDR1 is MNHNS and CDR2 is SASEGT. This CDR3 has 15 residues. Between the trimmed V and J ends, which lost 3 bases and 0 bases, there was a span of 9 bases. CDR3 region: CASSEGQFSNQPQHF. The CDR3 bases are TGTGCCAGCAGTGAGGGGCAGTTTAGCAATCAGCCCCAGCATTTT.

The chain couples TRBV27 to TRBJ1-1; possible D gene TRBD1, 5 bases. CDR1 is MNHEY and CDR2 is SMNVEV in the germline V gene (reference sequence). The V and J ends lost 3 bases and 4 bases respectively, with 9 bases between them. This CDR3 is 13 amino acids long. The CDR3 DNA is TGTGCCAGCAGTTTGGGCAGGGCCACTGAAGCTTTCTTT. It codes for CASSLGRATEAFF.

In its sample, this clone was seen a few times. The chain recombines TRBV6-1 with TRBJ1-3, with 11 bases fitting TRBD1. Germline V gene lookup returns CDR1 MNHNS and CDR2 SASEGT. This CDR3 is 15 amino acids long. Losses at the gene ends were 6 bases for V and 6 bases for J; bases not matched to a gene: 7. For the CDR3, the DNA is TGTGCCAGCAGCCTCCGGGACAGGGGGTTAAACACCATATATTTT. Encoded protein: CASSLRDRGLNTIYF.

This clone was detected once. The chain employs TRBV28 and TRBJ1-2; no firm D call. Germline V CDR1 and CDR2: MDHEN, SYDVKM. This CDR3 is 15 amino acids long. Trimming stripped 6 bases from V and 3 bases from J, with 17 bases between. The CDR3 is CASSRWAGADYGYTF. DNA for the CDR3: TGTGCCAGCAGCAGGTGGGCGGGAGCAGACTATGGCTACACCTTC.

The rearrangement links TRBV29-1 to TRBJ2-7; TRBD2 matches at 10 bases. The V segment lost 6 bases and the J segment 4 bases; nucleotides outside the gene matches: 18. Germline V gene lookup returns CDR1 SQVTM and CDR2 ANQGSEA. The CDR3 totals 17 residues. The CDR3 DNA reads TGCAGCGTCCTGGCTAGGGCCGCTAGCGGGAGCCAGTACGAGCAGTACTTC. This sequence encodes CSVLARAASGSQYEQYF.

CDR3 nucleotides: TGTGCCAGTAGTTGGACAGGTGTTAACTATGGCTACACCTTC. Translation gives CASSWTGVNYGYTF. This sequence joins TRBV19 and TRBJ1-2, with TRBD1 matching over 7 bases. The CDR3 totals 14 residues. After removal of 5 bases from V and 1 base from J, the junction contained 4 bases not matched to a gene. Germline assignment: CDR1 LNHDA and CDR2 SQIVND (reference sequence).

The chain is built from TRBV4-1 and TRBJ2-7, with 8 bases matching TRBD1. This CDR3 has 14 amino acids. After removal of 4 bases from V and 5 bases from J, the junction contained 7 bases not matched to a gene. The germline CDR1 and CDR2 sequences are MGHRA and YSYEKL. The CDR3 DNA follows: TGCGCCAGCAGCCCTGGACAGGGTCGCAACGAGCAGTACGTC. Its protein is CASSPGQGRNEQYV.

CDR3 nucleotides: TGTGCCAGCAGCTTAGCGATTAGAGGTGGCTACACCTTC. Its protein product is CASSLAIRGGYTF. The rearrangement joins TRBV7-2 to TRBJ1-2; no definite D call. Trimming shortened V by 0 bases and J by 7 bases, and 9 bases separated the two germline ends. This CDR3 spans 13 amino acids. Germline V gives CDR1 SGHTA, CDR2 FQGNSA. The complete variable domain, with remaining parts taken from reference TRBV7-2 and TRBJ1-2, reads GAGVSQSPSNKVTEKGKDVELRCDPISGHTALYWYRQSLGQGLEFLIYFQGNSAPDKSGLPSDRFSAERTGGSVSTLTIQRTQQEDSAVYLCASSLAIRGGYTFGSGTRLTVV.

The gene calls are TRBV7-9 and TRBJ2-7; tentative D call: TRBD2 (6 bases). Germline V gene lookup returns CDR1 SEHNR and CDR2 FQNEAQ (reference sequence). With 3 bases removed from V and 0 bases from J, the gap between germline ends came to 12 bases. The CDR3 consists of 15 residues. CDR3 nucleotides: TGTGCCAGCAGCTTTGGAGGGGTCCTCTCCTACGAGCAGTACGTC. This translates into CASSFGGVLSYEQYV.

The chain is built from TRBV15 and TRBJ1-1; D is ambiguous. This CDR3 is 15 amino acids long. Germline values: CDR1 LNHNV, CDR2 YYDKDF (reference sequence). Deletions cut 1 base from V and 1 base from J, with 10 bases between. Written as DNA, the CDR3 is TGTGCCACCAGCAGAGTAGCTCCTGGGAACACTGAAGCTTTCTTT. This codes for CATSRVAPGNTEAFF.

The chain carries TRBV9 and TRBJ1-5, with TRBD1 matching over 9 bases. V was pared by 4 bases and J by 0 bases, with 2 bases of the junction left unmatched. The CDR3 is 15 amino acids. Germline assignment: CDR1 SGDLS and CDR2 YYNGEE. CDR3 coding DNA: TGTGCCAGCAGCTTGGGACAGGGTAGCAATCAGCCCCAGCATTTT. The encoded protein is CASSLGQGSNQPQHF.

This chain links TRBV28 with TRBJ1-1; TRBD1 might be the D (5 bases). CDR3 length: 15 residues. V lost 4 bases and J lost 6, with 18 bases in between. The germline CDR1 and CDR2 sequences are MDHEN and SYDVKM. CDR3 amino acids: CASSSPGGIYSEAFF. CDR3 coding DNA: TGTGCCAGCAGTTCACCTGGGGGGATTTACTCTGAAGCTTTCTTT. Full variable domain (outside the CDR3, taken from reference TRBV28 and TRBJ1-1): DVKVTQSSRYLVKRTGEKVFLECVQDMDHENMFWYRQDPGLGLRLIYFSYDVKMKEKGDIPEGYSVSREKKERFSLILESASTNQTSMYLCASSSPGGIYSEAFFGQGTRLTVV.

The chain is built from TRBV30 and TRBJ1-1, with 7 bases that match TRBD1. This CDR3 has 12 amino acids. V trimming: 5 bases; J trimming: 1 base; junction bases outside the gene matches: 1. The germline V gene has CDR1 GTSNPN and CDR2 SVGIG (reference sequence). The CDR3 loop reads CAWGTANTEAFF. As DNA, the CDR3 is TGTGCCTGGGGGACAGCGAACACTGAAGCTTTCTTT. The full variable domain, completed using reference TRBV30 and TRBJ1-1, is SQTIHQWPATLVQPVGSPLSLECTVEGTSNPNLYWYRQAAGRGLQLLFYSVGIGQISSEVPQNLSASRPQDRQFILSSKKLLLSDSGFYLCAWGTANTEAFFGQGTRLTVV.